Shown below are 28 T cell receptor beta chains from a single sample sequenced in a study of blood T cell repertoires in COVID-19. Assay used: immunoSEQ multiplex PCR; TCRdb lists only in-frame clones, some missing. In the table there are 350,000 to 450,000 clones, more than 85% of which are singletons. The sample taken for sequencing was peripheral blood. The receptor set was obtained from a human donor in a cohort sampled during active COVID-19.

V gene TRBV5-1 combines with J gene TRBJ1-2; 7 nucleotides align to TRBD1. Trimming at V came to 4 bases and at J to 4 bases, leaving 13 bases not matched to a gene. CDR3 size: 16 residues. Looked up from germline, CDR1 is SGHRS and CDR2 is YFSETQ. CDR3 sequence (DNA): TGCGCCAGCAGCCGGGACAGCGTGAGAAGTGGCTATGGCTACACCTTC. Translation gives CASSRDSVRSGYGYTF. Using reference TRBV5-1 and TRBJ1-2 for the parts outside the CDR3, the full variable domain is KAGVTQTPRYLIKTRGQQVTLSCSPISGHRSVSWYQQTPGQGLQFLFEYFSETQRNKGNFPGRFSGRQFSNSRSEMNVSTLELGDSALYLCASSRDSVRSGYGYTFGSGTRLTVV.

The chain employs TRBV12-3 or TRBV12-4 and TRBJ2-1; TRBD2 is a possible D gene (5 bases). Trimming cost V 10 bases and J 6 bases, with 13 bases left between them. The CDR3 sequence is 12 residues long. The CDR3 DNA reads TGTGCCACTGGGGAACTAGTCAATGAGCAGTTCTTC. It codes for CATGELVNEQFF.

The chain links TRBV28 to TRBJ2-7, with TRBD2 matching over 7 bases. V trimming: 1 base; J trimming: 3 bases; junction bases outside the gene matches: 12. This CDR3 has 17 residues. Germline CDR1 and CDR2: MDHEN and SYDVKM. Written as DNA, the CDR3 is TGTGCCAGCAGTTTATTGAAAAGGGCTAGCGGCTTCTACGAGCAGTACTTC. This codes for CASSLLKRASGFYEQYF.

The gene calls are TRBV11-2 and TRBJ2-3; the match to TRBD1 covers 10 bases. The ends lost 1 base at V and 9 bases at J; junction bases unmatched: 4. The CDR3 runs 14 residues. Germline CDR1 and CDR2: SGHAT and FQNNGV. CDR3 sequence (DNA): TGTGCCAGCAGCTTAGTTGGGACAGGGGACACGCAGTATTTT. This sequence encodes CASSLVGTGDTQYF.

The chain combines TRBV18 with TRBJ1-1; maybe TRBD1 (5 bases). The CDR3 covers 15 residues. Trimming shortened V by 1 base and J by 1 base, and 10 bases separated the two germline ends. CDR1 KGHSH and CDR2 LQKENI come from the germline V gene. CDR3 nucleotide sequence: TGTGCCAGCTCACCACAGGTGGGGCGGAACACTGAAGCTTTCTTT. Its translation is CASSPQVGRNTEAFF. Supplemented by reference TRBV18 and TRBJ1-1, the full variable domain reads NAGVMQNPRHLVRRRGQEARLRCSPMKGHSHVYWYRQLPEEGLKFMVYLQKENIIDESGMPKERFSAEFPKEGPSILRIQQVVRGDSAAYFCASSPQVGRNTEAFFGQGTRLTVV.

The chain couples TRBV2 to TRBJ2-3, with 11 bases matching TRBD2. The CDR3 is 14 residues long. V shed 4 bases and J 11 bases; nucleotides not matched to a gene: 8. Germline V gives CDR1 SNHLY, CDR2 FYNNEI. CDR3 bases: TGTGCCAGCAGTGTGACTAGCGGGATGTCCCTGCAGTATTTT. Residues: CASSVTSGMSLQYF.

The rearrangement joins TRBV24-1 to TRBJ2-3; 8 bases agree with TRBD1. The CDR3 has 15 amino acids. The junction had 3 bases not matched to a gene; V was cut back by 5 bases and J by 0 bases. Germline lookup yields CDR1 KGHDR and CDR2 SFDVKD. The CDR3 spells CATSATGGSTDTQYF. CDR3 sequence (DNA): TGTGCCACCAGTGCCACAGGGGGAAGCACAGATACGCAGTATTTT.

This rearrangement joins TRBV2 to TRBJ2-3; D gene unclear. From germline, CDR1 is SNHLY and CDR2 FYNNEI. V was clipped by 4 bases and J by 4 bases, with 12 bases between them. The CDR3 loop spans 14 amino acids. CDR3 protein: CASSGSVAADTQYF. In nucleotides, the CDR3 is TGTGCCAGCAGTGGGAGTGTTGCCGCAGATACGCAGTATTTT.

This sequence joins TRBV28 and TRBJ2-7; 8 bases agree with TRBD2. CDR3 length equals 19 residues. Germline CDR1 is MDHEN and CDR2 is SYDVKM. The trim removed 3 bases at V and 2 bases at J, leaving 18 bases unmatched. CDR3 nucleotide sequence: TGTGCCAGCAGTTTTCCCCGGGTTCCGGCTAGCGGGTTTACCTACGAGCAGTACTTC. Its translation: CASSFPRVPASGFTYEQYF.

This chain links TRBV5-6 with TRBJ2-7; a weak D match, TRBD2 (5 bases). Trimming removed 4 bases from V and 3 bases from J, with 11 bases in between. CDR3 size: 13 residues. Germline CDR1 is SGHDT and CDR2 is YYEEEE. CDR3 sequence: CASSRGLNYEQYF. DNA of the CDR3: TGTGCCAGCAGCCGCGGACTGAACTACGAGCAGTACTTC.

The chain employs TRBV7-2 and TRBJ2-2; possibly TRBD2 for D (5 bases). Germline CDR1 is SGHTA and CDR2 is FQGNSA. Trimming stripped 5 bases from V and 3 bases from J, with 7 bases between. CDR3 length equals 13 residues. The CDR3 coding sequence is TGTGCCAGCAGCCTGCGGGACACCGGGGAGCTGTTTTTT. It specifies CASSLRDTGELFF. The variable domain in full, completed from reference TRBV7-2 and TRBJ2-2, reads GAGVSQSPSNKVTEKGKDVELRCDPISGHTALYWYRQSLGQGLEFLIYFQGNSAPDKSGLPSDRFSAERTGGSVSTLTIQRTQQEDSAVYLCASSLRDTGELFFGEGSRLTVL.

DNA of the CDR3: TGTGCCAGCAGTTACTCGACAGGGGAAGTACTCAATGAGCAGTTCTTC. The encoded protein is CASSYSTGEVLNEQFF. The V gene is TRBV6-5, the J gene TRBJ2-1; TRBD1 matches at 8 bases. The CDR3 is 16 residues long. Germline V lookup: CDR1 MNHEY, CDR2 SVGAGI. Trimming removed 0 bases from V and 6 bases from J; junction bases left unmatched: 7.

The CDR3 loop reads CASSAGHTEQFF. The CDR3 bases are TGTGCCAGCAGCGCGGGGCATACTGAGCAGTTCTTC. The V gene is TRBV5-6, the J gene TRBJ2-1; possibly TRBD2 for D (6 bases). The CDR3 is made up of 12 amino acids. With 4 bases removed from V and 9 bases from J, the gap between germline ends came to 11 bases. CDR1 SGHDT and CDR2 YYEEEE come from the germline V gene.

The chain joins TRBV9 to TRBJ2-5; 9 nucleotides match TRBD2. The CDR3 sequence is 15 residues long. From germline, CDR1 is SGDLS and CDR2 YYNGEE. Trimming removed 4 bases from V and 4 bases from J; junction bases left unmatched: 8. The DNA of the CDR3 is TGTGCCAGCAGCACTCTTCTAGCGGGGCTAGAGACCCAGTACTTC. Residues: CASSTLLAGLETQYF.

The CDR3 DNA is TGTGCCAGCAGCCCTTCCTCCTATCAGCGGGGGTACGGGGATACGCAGTATTTT. This sequence encodes CASSPSSYQRGYGDTQYF. The V gene is TRBV5-6, the J gene TRBJ2-3, with 8 bases aligning to TRBD2. The CDR3 extends over 18 amino acids. The germline V gene encodes CDR1 SGHDT and CDR2 YYEEEE. The V and J ends lost 4 bases and 6 bases, in that order; junction bases with no gene match: 19.

This clone occurred once. This chain uses TRBV4-1 with TRBJ1-5, with 9 nucleotides matching TRBD1. The V gene's germline CDR1 is MGHRA and CDR2 YSYEKL. The ends lost 1 base at V and 2 bases at J; junction bases unmatched: 12. The CDR3 extends over 19 amino acids. The CDR3 nucleotides read TGCGCCAGCAGCCAAGGTCCGGGACAGGGAACAGTGGGCAATCAGCCCCAGCATTTT. Protein sequence: CASSQGPGQGTVGNQPQHF.

This clone appeared a single time. This chain connects TRBV4-1 to TRBJ2-2, with 14 bases identical to TRBD2. The J segment lost 6 bases and the V segment lost 2 bases, leaving 11 bases of the junction unmatched. The CDR3 has 19 residues. Germline V gene lookup returns CDR1 MGHRA and CDR2 YSYEKL. Here the CDR3 DNA reads TGCGCCAGCAGCCAAAAATATCTAGGGACTAGCGGGAGATCCGGGGAGCTGTTTTTT. It codes for CASSQKYLGTSGRSGELFF.

Comments on this clone: One end of the junction does not line up with germline, which may come from a read error. J is TRBJ1-1 and V is TRBV20-1; the match to TRBD1 covers 9 bases. In germline, CDR1 is DFQATT, CDR2 SNEGSKA (reference sequence). This CDR3 contains 11 residues. CDR3 coding DNA: TGCAGTGCTAGCCACCGGGACAGGGACCCTTTT. The encoded protein is CSASHRDRDPF.

V and J are TRBV6-1 and TRBJ2-3, with D possibly being TRBD2 (5 bases). CDR1 and CDR2 (germline): MNHNS, SASEGT. This CDR3 has 15 amino acids. With 3 bases removed from V and 2 bases from J, the gap between germline ends came to 12 bases. CDR3 coding DNA: TGTGCCAGCAGTGACGGGCGGGCCTACACAGATACGCAGTATTTT. Its protein product is CASSDGRAYTDTQYF.

The CDR3 spells CASSQDYSAYEQYF. The CDR3 nucleotides are TGTGCCAGCAGCCAAGATTATTCGGCCTACGAGCAGTACTTC. V is TRBV3-1 (or the pseudogene TRBV3-2) and J is TRBJ2-7; unclear D gene. Germline V gives CDR1 LGHDT, CDR2 YNNKEL (reference sequence). The V end was cut by 0 bases, the J end by 2 bases, with 8 bases between. The CDR3 has 14 residues.

In the case of this clone: The same CDR3 is also encoded by other DNA sequences in this sample. J is TRBJ1-5 and V is TRBV12-3 or TRBV12-4; D is undetermined. The CDR3 runs to 13 residues. Trimming removed 2 bases from V and 0 bases from J, with 2 bases in between. The CDR3 region is CASSLRSNQPQHF. CDR3 sequence (DNA): TGTGCCAGCAGTTTACGTAGCAATCAGCCCCAGCATTTT.

V and J are TRBV28 and TRBJ2-7; TRBD2 matches 10 bases. The CDR3 consists of 14 residues. The J segment lost 3 bases and the V segment lost 6 bases, leaving 5 bases of the junction unmatched. Per the germline V gene, CDR1 is MDHEN and CDR2 is SYDVKM. The DNA of the CDR3 is TGTGCCAGCAGCCGCCCTAGCGGGAGCTACGAGCAGTACTTC. Translating gives CASSRPSGSYEQYF. The entire variable domain, with the rest obtained from reference TRBV28 and TRBJ2-7, is as follows: DVKVTQSSRYLVKRTGEKVFLECVQDMDHENMFWYRQDPGLGLRLIYFSYDVKMKEKGDIPEGYSVSREKKERFSLILESASTNQTSMYLCASSRPSGSYEQYFGPGTRLTVT.

The chain is built from TRBV29-1 and TRBJ1-2, with 7 positions matching TRBD1. This CDR3 contains 14 residues. Germline assignment: CDR1 SQVTM and CDR2 ANQGSEA. J gave up 3 bases and V 4 bases, and 8 bases lay outside the gene matches. The CDR3 reads CSVARGRFDYGYTF. DNA for the CDR3: TGCAGCGTTGCAAGGGGGCGGTTCGACTATGGCTACACCTTC.

V and J are TRBV7-6 and TRBJ2-1, with D tentatively TRBD1 (5 bases). Germline V lookup: CDR1 SGHVS, CDR2 FNYEAQ. The V and J ends lost 1 base and 8 bases respectively, with 15 bases between them. The CDR3 totals 15 residues. CDR3 region: CASSLGQPPLDEQFF. The CDR3, as DNA: TGTGCCAGCAGCTTAGGACAGCCTCCGCTCGATGAGCAGTTCTTC.

The rearrangement uses TRBV9 and TRBJ1-2, with a possible D match to TRBD1 (6 bases). The CDR3 extends over 13 amino acids. Trimming stripped 1 base from V and 6 bases from J, with 10 bases between. Germline assignment: CDR1 SGDLS and CDR2 YYNGEE. The CDR3 DNA reads TGTGCCAGCAGCGTATCTCAGGGGAATGGCTACACCTTC. Its translation: CASSVSQGNGYTF. Together with reference TRBV9 and TRBJ1-2, the CDR3 gives the full variable domain: DSGVTQTPKHLITATGQRVTLRCSPRSGDLSVYWYQQSLDQGLQFLIQYYNGEERAKGNILERFSAQQFPDLHSELNLSSLELGDSALYFCASSVSQGNGYTFGSGTRLTVV.

This clone is a singleton in its sample. V and J are TRBV3-1 (or the pseudogene TRBV3-2) and TRBJ2-7; D gene ambiguous. There are 14 residues in the CDR3. Germline V CDR1 and CDR2: LGHDT, YNNKEL (reference sequence). The V gene lost 7 bases and the J gene lost 5 bases, with 18 bases spanning the gap. The CDR3 DNA sequence: TGTGCCAGCACCCTCTTAGCCAGTCCCCACGAGCAGTACTTC. Translating it yields CASTLLASPHEQYF.

This chain joins TRBV10-2 and TRBJ2-3; 10 bases are a match to TRBD2. The CDR3 is 18 residues long. Germline assignment: CDR1 WSHSY and CDR2 SAAADI. With 4 bases clipped from V and 5 bases from J, the junction kept 15 bases outside the gene matches. CDR3 nucleotide sequence: TGCGCCAGCAGTGCTAGTCCCCCTCTAGCGGGAGACAAAGATACGCAGTATTTT. It codes for CASSASPPLAGDKDTQYF.

About this clone itself: The sample has other DNA sequences that encode this CDR3 too. The chain employs TRBV9 and TRBJ2-7, with 9 bases matching TRBD2. This CDR3 comprises 14 residues. Trimming at V came to 0 bases and at J to 2 bases, leaving 0 bases not matched to a gene. The germline V gene has CDR1 SGDLS and CDR2 YYNGEE. CDR3: CASSVGGGAYEQYF. The CDR3, as DNA: TGTGCCAGCAGCGTAGGCGGGGGGGCCTACGAGCAGTACTTC.